This T cell receptor beta chain emerged from a study of T cell repertoires in cytomegalovirus infection (dated by TCRdb to the late 2010s). Broadly, across the study: Alongside well-studied HLA-B-restricted epitopes, the peptide stimulations were aimed at recently identified HLA-C-restricted CMV epitopes, whose presentation resists viral immunomodulation. Because public TCR beta signatures pointed to carriage of CMV infection together with the matching HLA type, the HLA type of each donor mattered for the analysis. Summary of the overall study and its limitations: In both this cohort and an independent roughly 350-donor cohort, the cumulative frequency of public TCR beta family members distinguished carriers of CMV infection plus the relevant HLA type. The ex vivo response was dominated by HLA-C-restricted CMV-specific TCR beta clonotypes, and the single most frequent clonotype in two of eight donors was supplied by these HLA-C-restricted clonotypes.

This specimen's treatment or condition label, per the study, means: in vitro stimulation with specific CMV peptide epitopes to enrich CMV-specific T cells. V lost 6 bases and J lost 3 bases, and the count of bases not matched to a germline gene is 10. For CDR1 and CDR2, the germline V gene (reference sequence) lists LNHDA and SQIVND. The CDR3 numbers 16 residues from cysteine through phenylalanine. This entry keeps only the CDR3 DNA: 48 bases, framed from base 1. TCRdb names Illumina HiSeq 1500 as the instrument used. Through fastp at Q25 and MiXCR, TCRdb rebuilt clones from the public reads, retaining in-frame beta chains. Entries that share a CDR3 protein sequence are merged under the most common genes and DNA. For this sample the table gives some 130,000 distinct CDR3 sequences, of which roughly 32% were detected only once. Together, the top ten hold roughly half of the sample. This clonotype was observed at least ten times. Its antigen is currently not known. The input lacks base qualities; no much larger clone sits a single base away.

The clonotype was recovered from a human donor in good health (CMV status not recorded). Some clones in this sample may be carry-over from other donors' samples. The rearrangement combines TRBV19 with TRBJ1-5; the junction holds 8 bases that match TRBD1. This material consisted of CD8+ T cells from cultured PBMCs, taken from culture after CMV antigen stimulation. The DNA sequence is given as TGTGCCAGTAGGATTGGACAGGGCACTCCCAATCAGCCCCAGCATTTT. Its protein reads: CASRIGQGTPNQPQHF.